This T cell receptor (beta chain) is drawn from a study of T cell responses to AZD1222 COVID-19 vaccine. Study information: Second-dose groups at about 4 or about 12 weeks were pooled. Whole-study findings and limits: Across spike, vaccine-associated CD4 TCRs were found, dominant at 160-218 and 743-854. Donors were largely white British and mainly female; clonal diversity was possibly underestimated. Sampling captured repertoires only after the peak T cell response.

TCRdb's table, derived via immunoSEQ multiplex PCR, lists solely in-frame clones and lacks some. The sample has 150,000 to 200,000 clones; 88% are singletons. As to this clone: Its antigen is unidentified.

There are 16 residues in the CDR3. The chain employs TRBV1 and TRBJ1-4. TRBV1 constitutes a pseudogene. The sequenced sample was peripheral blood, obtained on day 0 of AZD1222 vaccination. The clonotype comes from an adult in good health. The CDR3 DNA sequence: TGCACCAGCGTCCCCCCCCGGAGACCGATAAATGAAAAACTGTTTTTT. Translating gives CTSVPPRRPINEKLFF.